This T cell receptor (beta chain) comes out of a study of OX40 agonist ivuxolimab in advanced cancers. TCRdb's table, derived via immunoSEQ multiplex PCR, lists solely in-frame clones and lacks some. The sample lists 20,000 to 30,000 clones; under 95% were seen once. Germline V gene sequence: CDR1 LGHNT, CDR2 FRNRAP. Between the trimmed V and J ends, which lost 5 bases and 5 bases, there was a span of 12 bases. The CDR3 is 13 residues long. The rearrangement links TRBV12-5 to TRBJ2-5; D may correspond to TRBD1 or TRBD2 (5 bases each). The receptor comes from an adult with an advanced solid tumor such as melanoma, head and neck, liver or kidney cancer. The material sequenced was CD4+ or CD8+ T cells sorted from blood, taken in a trial of the OX40 agonist ivuxolimab. The DNA of the CDR3 is TGTGCTAGTGGTCCGTCGGGACGCGAGACCCAGTACTTC. It translates to CASGPSGRETQYF.